These T cell receptor beta chains were read from a single sample in a study of blood T cell repertoires in COVID-19. The protocol was immunoSEQ multiplex PCR, while the TCRdb copy is restricted to in-frame clones and leaves out a portion. The table shows some 100,000 clones, with 75% to 90% occurring only once. What was sequenced was peripheral blood. These receptors all come from an elderly woman with active COVID-19. Both conserved end residues are part of each CDR3. D genes are given only for firm matches. Clone size is given for some rows only: seen once, a few or many times, or a class if the clone is expanded.

clone_size d_call j_call v_call cdr3_nt cdr3_aa
- - TRBJ2-5 TRBV28 TGTGCCAGCAGTTTAGGGCGAGGGCCCCACACCGAGACCCAGTACTTC CASSLGRGPHTETQYF
- - TRBJ1-1 TRBV19 TGTGCCAGTAGTTACAACATGAACACTGAAGCTTTCTTT CASSYNMNTEAFF
- TRBD1 TRBJ2-1 TRBV7-2 TGTGCCAGCAGCAATAGGGACAGAAATGAGCAGTTCTTC CASSNRDRNEQFF
- TRBD2 TRBJ2-7 TRBV2 TGTGCCAGCAGTGAAAGAGGACTAGCGGGGGCATACGAGCAGTACTTC CASSERGLAGAYEQYF
- - TRBJ2-5 TRBV7-2 TGTGCCAGCAGCTTAGAATCAGGGATGGGAGAGACCCAGTACTTC CASSLESGMGETQYF
- TRBD1 TRBJ2-7 TRBV5-1 TGCGCCAGCGGATCTTCGGTTCAGGGGGCTAGAGAGCAGTACTTC CASGSSVQGAREQYF
- - TRBJ2-1 TRBV12-3/TRBV12-4 TGTGCCACCACAAGTTGGGACTCAGGGCAGTTCTTC CATTSWDSGQFF
few TRBD2 TRBJ2-3 TRBV19 TGTGCCAGTAGTATCGAGGCGGGAGGTCATTATACGCAGTATTTT CASSIEAGGHYTQYF
- TRBD1 TRBJ2-1 TRBV7-2 TGTTCTGGCGCCGACAAACGAGGACAGGGGGCCTACAATGAGCAGTTCTTC CSGADKRGQGAYNEQFF
- - TRBJ1-1 TRBV11-1 TGTGCCAGCAGCTTAGGAAACAGGAGATTGACCACTGAAGCTTTCTTT CASSLGNRRLTTEAFF
few - TRBJ1-6 TRBV28 TGTGCCAGCAGTTTCCGGCAGGGGAATTCACCCCTCCACTTT CASSFRQGNSPLHF
- TRBD2 TRBJ2-3 TRBV7-7 TGTGCTAGCAGCACCGGACTAGCCGGCACAGATACGCAGTATTTT CASSTGLAGTDTQYF
- TRBD2 TRBJ2-1 TRBV7-9 TGTGCCAGCAGCCTAACGAGCGGGACCTACAATGAGCAGTTCTTC CASSLTSGTYNEQFF
- - TRBJ2-5 TRBV5-4 TGTGCCAGCAGCCAAGGTTCGGACACAGAAGAGACCCAGTACTTC CASSQGSDTEETQYF
- - TRBJ1-6 TRBV2 TGTGCCAGCCAGCAGGGGAGGGAACCCCTCCACTTT CASQQGREPLHF
- - TRBJ2-1 TRBV2 TGTGCCAGCAGTATATATTCCGATGAGCAGTTCTTC CASSIYSDEQFF
once - TRBJ2-1 TRBV2 TGTGCCAGTACCGGGACACGATACAATGAGCAGTTCTTC CASTGTRYNEQFF
- - TRBJ2-6 TRBV19 TGTGCCAGTAGCGACAGGTACTCTGGGGCCAACGTCCTGACTTTC CASSDRYSGANVLTF
- TRBD2 TRBJ2-7 TRBV27 TGTGCCAGCGCTCAAATAGCGGGAGGACTTAGCGCGGGAGAGCAGTACTTC CASAQIAGGLSAGEQYF
- TRBD1 TRBJ2-7 TRBV13 TGTGCCAGCAGCCCCCGGCGGGACAGGGTGACCTACGAGCAGTACTTC CASSPRRDRVTYEQYF
- - TRBJ2-7 TRBV7-9 TGTGCCAGCAGCCCCCAAGGTTACAGGGCCGAGCAGTACTTC CASSPQGYRAEQYF
- - TRBJ1-4 TRBV6-5 TGTGCCAGCAGCGGAGGGGGGGTAGGTGAAAAACTGTTTTTT CASSGGGVGEKLFF
- TRBD1 TRBJ2-7 TRBV6-5 TGTGCCAGCAGGAAGGGACAGGGGAAGACCTACGAGCAGTACTTC CASRKGQGKTYEQYF
- - TRBJ1-4 TRBV5-1 TGCGCCAGCAGCTTGGTAGCAACTAATGAAAAACTGTTTTTT CASSLVATNEKLFF
- - TRBJ2-7 TRBV2 TGTGCCAGCAGTGCCAGCGAACCCTACGAGCAGTACTTC CASSASEPYEQYF
- - TRBJ2-1 TRBV9 TGTGCCAGCAGCGTATTGACTACTAACTACAATGAGCAGTTCTTC CASSVLTTNYNEQFF
- - TRBJ1-5 TRBV7-9 TGTGCCAGCAGCTTAGAAGGAGGCGGGCAGAGCAATCAGCCCCAGCATTTT CASSLEGGGQSNQPQHF
once - TRBJ2-4 TRBV28 TGTGCCAGCAGCCCCCTTCAGGGGTCTAAAACAGCCAAAAACATTCAGTACTTC CASSPLQGSKTAKNIQYF
- TRBD2 TRBJ2-2 TRBV7-2 TGTGCCAGCAGCTTAGAAGCGGGAGGGAACACCGGGGAGCTGTTTTTT CASSLEAGGNTGELFF
- TRBD1 TRBJ2-3 TRBV5-1 TGCGCCAGCAGCTTGGGACAGGGACGGGGCACAGATACGCAGTATTTT CASSLGQGRGTDTQYF
- TRBD1 TRBJ2-6 TRBV5-4 TGTGCCAGCAGATCGGACAGGGAGGTGTCTGGGGCCAACGTCCTGACTTTC CASRSDREVSGANVLTF
- - TRBJ2-7 TRBV7-2 TGTGCCAGCAGCTTATCGGCGGGGTCGCTCTCCTACGAGCAGTACTTC CASSLSAGSLSYEQYF
- - TRBJ2-7 TRBV5-1 TGCGCCAGCAGCTTGGAAGGCGACATCTCCTACGAGCAGTACTTC CASSLEGDISYEQYF
- TRBD2 TRBJ2-3 TRBV5-1 TGCGCCAGCAGCCCCGGGACTAGCGGGAGGCGGGATACGCAGTATTTT CASSPGTSGRRDTQYF
- - TRBJ2-3 TRBV18 TGTGCCAGCTCACCTTCGTCGGCGGGAAGCTCAGATACGCAGTATTTT CASSPSSAGSSDTQYF
- - TRBJ1-2 TRBV19 TGTGCCAGTAGTATTCAGGGGCTGCACTATGGCTACACCTTC CASSIQGLHYGYTF
- TRBD1 TRBJ2-4 TRBV18 TGTGCCAGCTCACCGACAGGGATGGACATTCAGTACTTC CASSPTGMDIQYF
- TRBD1 TRBJ1-6 TRBV2 TGTGCCAGCAGGACAGGGGTCACCTATAATTCACCCCTCCACTTT CASRTGVTYNSPLHF
- TRBD2 TRBJ2-6 TRBV4-3 TGCGCCAGCAGCATAGAACTAGCGGGACGGGGATCTGGGGCCAACGTCCTGACTTTC CASSIELAGRGSGANVLTF
- TRBD2 TRBJ2-1 TRBV5-1 TGCGCCAGCAGCTTGGATGGACTAGCGGGAGGTGAGCAGTTCTTC CASSLDGLAGGEQFF
- - TRBJ2-7 TRBV5-5 TGTGCCAGCAGCCGGGGACTTTCCTACGAGCAGTACTTC CASSRGLSYEQYF
- - TRBJ2-4 TRBV21-1 TGTGCCAGCAGCGATGGGAACAGGGAAAGGAACATTCAGTACTTC CASSDGNRERNIQYF
- - TRBJ1-1 TRBV28 TGTGCCAGCAAGCAGGGGAACACTGAAGCTTTCTTT CASKQGNTEAFF
- TRBD2 TRBJ2-7 TRBV18 TGTGCCAGCTCACTTTATTACGCGGGGGGCTTCGACGAGCAGTACTTC CASSLYYAGGFDEQYF
- - TRBJ2-7 TRBV6-5 TGTGCCAGCAGTTATCGGGATGGCCGAACCTACGAGCAGTACTTC CASSYRDGRTYEQYF
- - TRBJ1-6 TRBV6-5 TGTGCCAGCAGTTACTCGGGAGGGAGTGGCTCACCCCTCCACTTT CASSYSGGSGSPLHF
- - TRBJ2-7 TRBV2 TGTGCCGGTTCTAAATACGAGGAGCAGTACTTC CAGSKYEEQYF
- - TRBJ1-2 TRBV18 TGTGCCAGCTCACCACAAACAGGGTCGGACTATGGCTACACCTTC CASSPQTGSDYGYTF
- - TRBJ2-3 TRBV7-3 TGTGCCAGCAGCCCCGGACAGACAGATACGCAGTATTTT CASSPGQTDTQYF
- - TRBJ1-6 TRBV7-2 TGTGCCAGCAGCCCCAGTATTGCACCCCTCCACTTT CASSPSIAPLHF
- TRBD1 TRBJ1-1 TRBV28 TGTGCCACCGAACAGGGGGGCATGAACACTGAAGCTTTCTTT CATEQGGMNTEAFF
- - TRBJ2-1 TRBV29-1 TGCAGCGTGGATTCTCGGCGCGGGTCCAAAAACAATGAGCAGTTCTTC CSVDSRRGSKNNEQFF
- TRBD1 TRBJ2-7 TRBV2 TGTGCCAGCAGTGAAAACAGGGGCGCATTTTACGAGCAGTACTTC CASSENRGAFYEQYF
- TRBD2 TRBJ2-2 TRBV4-1 TGCGCCAGCAGCCAAGGGACTAGCGGGATTCACACCGGGGAGCTGTTTTTT CASSQGTSGIHTGELFF
few TRBD1 TRBJ2-2 TRBV24-1 TGTGCCACCAGTCGGACAGGGAACACCGGGGAGCTGTTTTTT CATSRTGNTGELFF
- TRBD2 TRBJ2-7 TRBV4-3 TGCGCCAGCAGCCAAGATCGGACTAGCGGGAGTTTGCCCTACGAGCAGTACTTC CASSQDRTSGSLPYEQYF
once - TRBJ2-1 TRBV11-3 TGTGCCAGCAGCTTATTTGCCAGCGGAGAGGACAATGAGCAGTTCTTC CASSLFASGEDNEQFF
- - TRBJ1-1 TRBV6-5 TGTGCCAGCAGTTCTATTCTCTACACTGAAGCTTTCTTT CASSSILYTEAFF
- TRBD1 TRBJ1-6 TRBV28 TGTGCCAGCAGTTTACGGACAGGTCTGAATTCACCCCTCCACTTT CASSLRTGLNSPLHF